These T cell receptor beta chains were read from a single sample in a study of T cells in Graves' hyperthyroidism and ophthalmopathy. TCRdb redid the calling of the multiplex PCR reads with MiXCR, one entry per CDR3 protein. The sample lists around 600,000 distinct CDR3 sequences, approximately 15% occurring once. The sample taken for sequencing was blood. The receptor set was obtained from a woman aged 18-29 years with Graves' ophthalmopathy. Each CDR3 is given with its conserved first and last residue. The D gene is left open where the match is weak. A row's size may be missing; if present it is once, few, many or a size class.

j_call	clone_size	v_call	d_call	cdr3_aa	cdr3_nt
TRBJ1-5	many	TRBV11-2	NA	CASSFNSGNQPQHF	TGTGCCAGCAGCTTTAATTCCGGGAATCAGCCCCAGCATTTT
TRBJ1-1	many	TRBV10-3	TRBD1	CAISELDRGRAFF	TGTGCCATCAGTGAGTTGGACAGGGGGCGAGCTTTCTTT
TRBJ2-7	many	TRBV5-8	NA	CASSSAGGTYEQYF	TGTGCCAGCAGCTCCGCCGGCGGAACCTACGAGCAGTACTTC
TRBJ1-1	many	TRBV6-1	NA	CASSENGGRNTEAFF	TGTGCCAGCAGTGAAAATGGGGGCAGGAACACTGAAGCTTTCTTT
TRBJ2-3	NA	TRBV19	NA	CASSIDSQGFTDTQYF	TGTGCCAGTAGTATCGACAGCCAGGGCTTCACAGATACGCAGTATTTT
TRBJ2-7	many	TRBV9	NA	CASSVGDHYEQYF	TGTGCCAGCAGCGTAGGGGACCACTACGAGCAGTACTTC
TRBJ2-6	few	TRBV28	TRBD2	CASNAGGFGANVLTF	TGTGCCAGCAATGCGGGGGGGTTTGGGGCCAACGTCCTGACTTTC
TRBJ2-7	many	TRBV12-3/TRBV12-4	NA	CASSRRGRGSSYEQYF	TGTGCCAGCAGCCGAAGGGGTAGGGGATCCTCCTACGAGCAGTACTTC
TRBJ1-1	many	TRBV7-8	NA	CASSPREGSIEAFF	TGTGCCAGCAGCCCGAGGGAGGGGTCGATTGAAGCTTTCTTT
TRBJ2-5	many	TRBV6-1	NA	CASSSELGYGETQYF	TGTGCCAGCAGTTCCGAACTAGGCTATGGAGAGACCCAGTACTTC
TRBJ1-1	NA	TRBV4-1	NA	CASSPVGGSTEAFF	TGCGCCAGCAGCCCTGTCGGGGGGAGTACTGAAGCTTTCTTT
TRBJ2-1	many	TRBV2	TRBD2	CASSVQREGHYNEQFF	TGTGCCAGCAGTGTCCAGCGGGAGGGCCACTACAATGAGCAGTTCTTC
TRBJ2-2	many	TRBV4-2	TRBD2	CASSPGEMAGGQTGELFF	TGTGCCAGCAGCCCCGGAGAGATGGCGGGAGGGCAAACCGGGGAGCTGTTTTTT
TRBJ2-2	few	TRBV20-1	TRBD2	CSAVAGGWDTGELFF	TGCAGTGCTGTAGCGGGAGGGTGGGACACCGGGGAGCTGTTTTTT
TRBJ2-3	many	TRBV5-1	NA	CASSLALDTDTQYF	TGCGCCAGCAGCTTGGCTCTAGACACAGATACGCAGTATTTT
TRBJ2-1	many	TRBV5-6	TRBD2	CASSPGGSSGGRYNEQFF	TGTGCCAGCAGCCCAGGCGGGTCTAGCGGGGGAAGATACAATGAGCAGTTCTTC
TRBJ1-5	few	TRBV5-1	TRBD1	CASSLGGTGVNQPQHF	TGCGCCAGCAGCTTGGGAGGGACAGGGGTTAACCAGCCCCAGCATTTT
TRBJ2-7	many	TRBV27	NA	CASSLSQDRYEQYF	TGTGCCAGCAGTTTATCCCAGGACAGATACGAGCAGTACTTC
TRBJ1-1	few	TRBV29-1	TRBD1	CSGDLQGATEAFF	TGCAGCGGAGATCTACAGGGGGCCACTGAAGCTTTCTTT
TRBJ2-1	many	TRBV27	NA	CASSFGDSYNEQFF	TGTGCCAGCAGTTTCGGAGACTCCTACAATGAGCAGTTCTTC
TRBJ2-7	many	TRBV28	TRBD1	CASRDSAYEQYF	TGTGCCAGCCGGGACAGCGCCTACGAGCAGTACTTC
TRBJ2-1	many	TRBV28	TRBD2	CASRIAGGWDEQFF	TGTGCCAGCAGGATAGCGGGAGGGTGGGATGAGCAGTTCTTC
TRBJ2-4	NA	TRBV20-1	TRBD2	CSARDNSAAGGIQYF	TGCAGTGCTAGAGATAACAGCGCAGCGGGAGGCATTCAGTACTTC
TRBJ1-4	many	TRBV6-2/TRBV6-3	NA	CASSYSRKSTNEKLFF	TGTGCCAGCAGTTACTCGAGGAAATCAACTAATGAAAAACTGTTTTTT
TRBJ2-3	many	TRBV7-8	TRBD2	CASSLTIAGADTQYF	TGTGCCAGCAGCTTAACTATAGCGGGAGCAGATACGCAGTATTTT
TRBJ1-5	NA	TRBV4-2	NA	CASSQGSNRWARGSPQHF	TGTGCCAGCAGCCAAGGATCCAATAGGTGGGCCAGGGGATCTCCCCAGCATTTT
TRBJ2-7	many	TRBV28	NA	CASSPLLGDYEQYF	TGTGCCAGCAGTCCTCTCTTGGGGGACTACGAGCAGTACTTC
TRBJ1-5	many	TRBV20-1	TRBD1	CSARRDRGSLRHSNQPQHF	TGCAGTGCTAGACGGGACAGGGGCTCGCTGCGTCATAGCAATCAGCCCCAGCATTTT
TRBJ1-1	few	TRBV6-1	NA	CASRAASAEAFF	TGTGCCAGCAGGGCCGCGTCGGCTGAAGCTTTCTTT
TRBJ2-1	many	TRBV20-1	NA	CSARVRLPGEQFF	TGCAGTGCTAGAGTTAGGCTACCGGGTGAGCAGTTCTTC